This TCR beta chain was recovered during a study of T cells in Graves' hyperthyroidism and ophthalmopathy. Regarding the study as a whole: By a 13 V-J model, ophthalmopathy was set apart from stable hyperthyroidism.

This clonotype was counted a few times. Its target is unknown. CDR3 length: 15 amino acids. Germline V lookup: CDR1 KGHSH, CDR2 LQKENI. Losses at the gene ends were 4 bases for V and 6 bases for J; bases not matched to a gene: 12. Template material for amplifying TCR beta CDR3 regions consisted of RNA transcripts. The TCR CDR3 was amplified in a first-round RT-PCR using the HTBI primer set. TCRdb independently ran MiXCR on the multiplex PCR reads; one entry per CDR3 protein. In the table there are hundreds of thousands of distinct CDR3 sequences, approximately 15% of which are singletons. At least 3 on the Clinical Activity Score was recorded for ophthalmopathy patients, who also had NOSPECS grade at least 4 and duration under 3 months.

The rearrangement joins TRBV18 to TRBJ2-7, with TRBD1 identical over 7 bases. The sequence was collected from a middle-aged woman with Graves' ophthalmopathy. The sequenced sample was blood. The CDR3: CASSLGTTGSGEQYF. CDR3 sequence (DNA): TGTGCCAGCTCACTCGGAACGACAGGGTCAGGCGAGCAGTACTTC.